These 6 T cell receptor beta chains share one sample of origin, sequenced in a study of shared clonotypes between healthy human individuals. Data came from immunoSEQ multiplex PCR; TCRdb stores just in-frame clones and leaves some out. The sample holds around 340,000 clones; 70% to 75% are singletons and the top ten take more than 9%. The sequencing input was memory CD4+ T cells sorted from blood. Specified subset: CD45RA-negative fraction. The receptors shown here come from a man aged 25-45 years in good health.

This rearrangement joins TRBV2 to TRBJ2-1, with D hard to call. Looked up from germline, CDR1 is SNHLY and CDR2 is FYNNEI. Trimming stripped 6 bases from V and 8 bases from J, with 14 bases between. The length of the CDR3 is 13 residues. The CDR3 nucleotides are TGTGCCAGCAGCCCAGTTCGTCCGCATGAGCAGTTCTTC. This translates into CASSPVRPHEQFF.

The rearrangement uses TRBV2 and TRBJ2-5; weak D call: TRBD1 (7 bases). Trimming stripped 4 bases from V and 0 bases from J, with 21 bases between. Per the germline V gene, CDR1 is SNHLY and CDR2 is FYNNEI. The CDR3 is 18 residues long. The CDR3: CASSVNQRGRGDQETQYF. CDR3 DNA sequence: TGTGCCAGCAGTGTGAATCAAAGGGGGCGCGGGGACCAAGAGACCCAGTACTTC. Supplemented by reference TRBV2 and TRBJ2-5, the full variable domain reads EPEVTQTPSHQVTQMGQEVILRCVPISNHLYFYWYRQILGQKVEFLVSFYNNEISEKSEIFDDQFSVERPDGSNFTLKIRSTKLEDSAMYFCASSVNQRGRGDQETQYFGPGTRLLVL.

This clone was counted between two and nine times. This rearrangement joins TRBV7-8 to TRBJ2-1, with D hard to call. This CDR3 comprises 14 residues. Germline V CDR1 and CDR2: SGHVS, FQNEAQ. V was clipped by 9 bases and J by 4 bases, with 16 bases between them. The CDR3 reads CASAGPIIYNEQFF. In DNA, the CDR3 is TGTGCCAGTGCAGGACCTATCATTTACAATGAGCAGTTCTTC.

This clone was found once. The chain carries TRBV7-2 and TRBJ2-3, with D possibly matching TRBD2 (5 bases). Trimming shortened V by 5 bases and J by 0 bases, and 12 bases separated the two germline ends. The germline gives CDR1 SGHTA, CDR2 FQGNSA. The CDR3 spans 15 residues. The CDR3 loop reads CASSLWRGSTDTQYF. The CDR3 region has the DNA TGTGCCAGCAGCCTGTGGCGCGGGAGCACAGATACGCAGTATTTT.

This chain joins TRBV9 and TRBJ1-2, with 11 bases identical to TRBD1. This CDR3 contains 16 residues. The junction had 5 bases not matched to a gene; V was cut back by 0 bases and J by 4 bases. CDR1 SGDLS and CDR2 YYNGEE come from the germline V gene. CDR3 sequence reads: CASSVGGTGGAYGYTF. CDR3 nucleotides: TGTGCCAGCAGCGTAGGAGGGACAGGGGGGGCCTATGGCTACACCTTC.

This chain joins TRBV7-2 and TRBJ1-2, with 11 positions matching TRBD1. This CDR3 has 14 residues. Looked up from germline, CDR1 is SGHTA and CDR2 is FQGNSA. Losses at the gene ends were 4 bases for V and 7 bases for J; bases not matched to a gene: 5. CDR3 sequence: CASSSRDRGIGYTF. For the CDR3, the DNA is TGTGCCAGCAGCTCAAGGGACAGGGGGATTGGCTACACCTTC.